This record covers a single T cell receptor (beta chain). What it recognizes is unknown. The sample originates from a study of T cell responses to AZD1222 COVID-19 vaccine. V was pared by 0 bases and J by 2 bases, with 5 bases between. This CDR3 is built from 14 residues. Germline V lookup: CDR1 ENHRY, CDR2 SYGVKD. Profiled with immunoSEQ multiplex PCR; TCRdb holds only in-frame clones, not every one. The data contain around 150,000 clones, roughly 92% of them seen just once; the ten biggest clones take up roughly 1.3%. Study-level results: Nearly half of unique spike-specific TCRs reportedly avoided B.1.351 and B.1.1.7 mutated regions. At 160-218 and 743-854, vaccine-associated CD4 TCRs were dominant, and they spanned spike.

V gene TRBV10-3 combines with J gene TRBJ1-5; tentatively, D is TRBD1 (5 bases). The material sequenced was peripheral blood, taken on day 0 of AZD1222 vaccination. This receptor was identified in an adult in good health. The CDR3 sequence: CAISESGGNQPQHF. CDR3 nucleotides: TGTGCCATCAGTGAGTCAGGGGGCAATCAGCCCCAGCATTTT.